The source of this T cell receptor beta chain is a study of control samples from healthy donors and cancer patients. The protocol was immunoSEQ multiplex PCR, while the TCRdb copy is restricted to in-frame clones and leaves out a portion. Its clone listing holds some 180,000 clones. The source of this sequence is a woman in her twenties or thirties in good health. The sequenced sample was blood.

CDR3 sequence reads: CASRGFGVYEQYF. CDR3 nucleotide sequence: TGTGCCAGCAGGGGCTTTGGGGTTTACGAGCAGTACTTC. This chain connects TRBV12-3 or TRBV12-4 to TRBJ2-7; D gene ambiguous. The CDR3 is made up of 13 amino acids. V was clipped by 6 bases and J by 4 bases, with 13 bases between them.